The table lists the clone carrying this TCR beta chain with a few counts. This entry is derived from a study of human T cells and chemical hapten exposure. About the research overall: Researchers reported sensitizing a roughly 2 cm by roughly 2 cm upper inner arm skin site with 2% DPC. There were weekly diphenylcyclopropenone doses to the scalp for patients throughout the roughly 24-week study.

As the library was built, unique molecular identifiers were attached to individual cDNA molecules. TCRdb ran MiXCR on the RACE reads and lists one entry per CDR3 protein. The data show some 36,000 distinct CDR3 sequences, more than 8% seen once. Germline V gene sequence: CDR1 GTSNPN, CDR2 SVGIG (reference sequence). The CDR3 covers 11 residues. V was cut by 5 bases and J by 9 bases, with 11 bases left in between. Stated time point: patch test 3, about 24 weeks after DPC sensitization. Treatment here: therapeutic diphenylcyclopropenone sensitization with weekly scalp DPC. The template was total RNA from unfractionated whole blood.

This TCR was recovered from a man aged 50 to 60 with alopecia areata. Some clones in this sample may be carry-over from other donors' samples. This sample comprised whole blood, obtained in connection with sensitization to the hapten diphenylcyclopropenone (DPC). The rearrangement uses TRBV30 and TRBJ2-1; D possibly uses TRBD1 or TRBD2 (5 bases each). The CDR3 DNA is TGTGCCTGGGGAAATGGGGGTGAGCAGTTCTTC. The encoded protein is CAWGNGGEQFF.